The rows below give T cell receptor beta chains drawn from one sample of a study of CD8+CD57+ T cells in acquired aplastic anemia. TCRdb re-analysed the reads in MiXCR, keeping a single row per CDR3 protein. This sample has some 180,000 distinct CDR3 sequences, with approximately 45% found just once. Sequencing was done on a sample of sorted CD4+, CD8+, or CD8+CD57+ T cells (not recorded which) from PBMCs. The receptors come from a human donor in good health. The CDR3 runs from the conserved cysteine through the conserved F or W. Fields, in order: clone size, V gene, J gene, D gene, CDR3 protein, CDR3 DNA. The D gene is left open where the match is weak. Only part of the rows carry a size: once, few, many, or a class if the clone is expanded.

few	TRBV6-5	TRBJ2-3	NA	CASSYRNLDTQYF	TGTGCCAGCAGTTACCGTAATTTGGATACGCAGTATTTT
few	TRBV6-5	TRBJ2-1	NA	CASSYDPGAYNEQFF	TGTGCCAGCAGTTACGACCCAGGGGCCTACAATGAGCAGTTCTTC
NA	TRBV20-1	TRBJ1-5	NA	CSAISGSSNQPQHF	TGCAGTGCTATATCAGGGTCCTCCAATCAGCCCCAGCATTTT
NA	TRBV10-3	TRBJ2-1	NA	CAISGGLGGFNEQFF	TGTGCCATCAGCGGAGGACTAGGGGGGTTCAATGAGCAGTTCTTC
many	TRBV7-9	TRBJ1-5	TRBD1	CASSRTTDRGSNQPQHF	TGTGCCAGCAGCCGAACGACTGACAGGGGTAGCAATCAGCCCCAGCATTTT
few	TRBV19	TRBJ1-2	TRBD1	CASSSPGQTNYGYTF	TGTGCCAGTAGTAGCCCGGGACAGACTAACTATGGCTACACCTTC
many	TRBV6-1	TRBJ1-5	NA	CASSGWGSNQPQHF	TGTGCCAGCAGTGGGTGGGGAAGCAATCAGCCCCAGCATTTT
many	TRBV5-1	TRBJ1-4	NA	CASSFDREKLFF	TGCGCCAGCAGCTTTGATCGAGAAAAACTGTTTTTT
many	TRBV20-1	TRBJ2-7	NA	CSAQGGGPRFEQYF	TGCAGTGCGCAGGGGGGAGGACCACGATTCGAGCAGTACTTC
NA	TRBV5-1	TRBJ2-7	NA	CASSLTSQRQAYELYF	TGCGCCAGCAGCTTGACGTCTCAGAGGCAGGCCTACGAGCTGTACTTC
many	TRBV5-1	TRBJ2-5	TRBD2	CASSLGLAGETQYF	TGCGCCAGCAGCTTGGGACTAGCCGGTGAGACCCAGTACTTC
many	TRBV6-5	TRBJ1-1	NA	CASSYSLAANTEAFF	TGTGCCAGCAGTTACTCGTTGGCAGCGAACACTGAAGCTTTCTTT
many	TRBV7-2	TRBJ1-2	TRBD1	CASSLDGTASDGYTF	TGTGCCAGCAGCTTGGACGGGACAGCATCAGATGGCTACACCTTC
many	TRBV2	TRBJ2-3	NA	CASKVQGSNTDTQYF	TGTGCCAGCAAAGTACAGGGATCTAACACAGATACGCAGTATTTT
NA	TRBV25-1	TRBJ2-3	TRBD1	CASSLAGGGVTDTQYF	TGTGCCAGCAGTTTGGCAGGGGGCGGGGTCACAGATACGCAGTATTTT
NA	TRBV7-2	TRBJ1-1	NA	CASSLAIGSRRNTEAFF	TGTGCCAGCAGCTTAGCAATCGGTAGTCGGAGGAACACTGAAGCCTTCTTT
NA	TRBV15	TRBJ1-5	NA	CATSRDGAWGDQPQHF	TGTGCCACCAGCAGAGATGGGGCATGGGGGGATCAGCCCCAGCATTTT
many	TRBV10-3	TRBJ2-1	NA	CAISEAQGTYNEQFF	TGTGCCATCAGTGAAGCTCAGGGTACCTACAATGAGCAGTTCTTC
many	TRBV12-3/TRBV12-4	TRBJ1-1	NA	CASSFGQNTEAFF	TGTGCCAGCAGCTTCGGACAGAACACTGAAGCTTTCTTT
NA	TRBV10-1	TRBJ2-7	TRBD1	CASSEAGTGLYEQYF	TGCGCCAGCAGTGAGGCCGGGACAGGTCTCTACGAGCAGTACTTC
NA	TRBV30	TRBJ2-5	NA	CAWRTGMGETQYF	TGTGCCTGGAGAACCGGGATGGGCGAGACCCAGTACTTC
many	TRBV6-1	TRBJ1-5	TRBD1	CASSTGGGQPQHF	TGTGCCAGCTCTACAGGGGGCGGTCAGCCCCAGCATTTT
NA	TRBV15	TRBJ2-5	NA	CATSPLPGLPGSQYF	TGTGCCACCAGCCCCCTCCCGGGACTCCCCGGGAGCCAGTACTTC
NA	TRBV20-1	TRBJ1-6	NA	CSASKGLGNSPLHF	TGCAGTGCTAGTAAGGGGTTGGGGAACTCACCCCTCCACTTT
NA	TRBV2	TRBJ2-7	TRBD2	CASTVGRGRSEQYF	TGTGCCAGCACCGTAGGGCGGGGGAGGAGCGAGCAGTACTTC
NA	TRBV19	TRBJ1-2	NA	CASSRQGYGYTF	TGTGCCAGTAGTAGGCAGGGCTATGGCTACACCTTC
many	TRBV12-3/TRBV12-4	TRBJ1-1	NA	CASRSGTVNTEAFF	TGTGCCAGCAGATCCGGGACGGTGAACACTGAAGCTTTCTTT
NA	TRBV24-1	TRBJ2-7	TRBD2	CATATSGSYEQYF	TGTGCCACCGCGACTAGCGGGAGTTACGAGCAGTACTTC
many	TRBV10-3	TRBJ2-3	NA	CATRRRASTDTQYF	TGTGCCACCAGAAGGAGGGCCAGCACAGATACGCAGTATTTT